Below, 17 T cell receptor beta chains from the same sample are listed, as sequenced in a study of blood T cell repertoires in COVID-19 (dated by TCRdb to the early 2020s). Library preparation employed the immunoSEQ multiplex PCR assay. TCRdb mirrors the immuneACCESS table, restricted to in-frame sequences. Some clones are absent from its copies; in checked studies, under half trace to an unresolved V gene, and the reason for the others is unknown. The sample table shows approximately 300,000 clones, and approximately 86% are seen once. The top ten constitute around 4% of the sample. Sequencing was done on a sample of peripheral blood. The receptors were gathered from a woman in her forties or fifties with active or convalescent COVID-19.

This clone was picked up a small number of times. V is TRBV4-1 and J is TRBJ2-3; the match to TRBD2 covers 12 bases. The CDR3 covers 14 residues. V lost 5 bases, J lost 5 bases, and 2 bases stayed unmatched. Germline V lookup: CDR1 MGHRA, CDR2 YSYEKL. CDR3 loop: CASSRLAGEDTQYF. CDR3 sequence (DNA): TGCGCCAGCAGCAGACTAGCGGGAGAAGATACGCAGTATTTT.

This chain connects TRBV4-1 to TRBJ1-2, with 7 bases fitting TRBD1. Unmatched junction bases numbered 4, after V lost 4 bases and J lost 2 bases. CDR1 is MGHRA, CDR2 YSYEKL, per germline. The CDR3 runs 14 residues. CDR3 bases: TGCGCCAGCAGCCCTCGACAGGGAAACTATGGCTACACCTTC. Translated, it gives CASSPRQGNYGYTF.

The chain links TRBV28 to TRBJ1-5, with a tentative D call TRBD1 (6 bases). This CDR3 spans 15 amino acids. Trimming stripped 5 bases from V and 3 bases from J, with 14 bases between. CDR1 MDHEN and CDR2 SYDVKM come from the germline V gene. CDR3 amino acids: CASSLLGGDNQPQHF. The CDR3 DNA is TGTGCCAGCAGTCTACTAGGGGGGGACAATCAGCCCCAGCATTTT.

The rearrangement uses TRBV6-1 and TRBJ1-2; 8 bases fit TRBD1. Trimming cost V 0 bases and J 4 bases; bases outside gene matches: 4. CDR1 and CDR2 from the germline V gene are MNHNS and SASEGT. CDR3 length: 15 amino acids. CDR3 amino acids: CASSEAGQGLYGYTF. The CDR3, as DNA: TGTGCCAGCAGTGAAGCCGGACAGGGACTCTATGGCTACACCTTC.

V and J are TRBV18 and TRBJ2-7; 13 bases are a match to TRBD2. Germline V CDR1 and CDR2: KGHSH, LQKENI. After removal of 4 bases from V and 1 base from J, the junction contained 4 bases not matched to a gene. CDR3 length: 16 amino acids. The CDR3, as DNA: TGTGCCAGCTCACGACCGGGACTAGCGGGATCCTACGAGCAGTACTTC. It translates to CASSRPGLAGSYEQYF.

The J gene is TRBJ2-2, the V gene TRBV27; 8 bases line up with TRBD2. Trimming took 4 bases from V and 3 from J; bases not matched to a gene: 7. The V gene's germline CDR1 is MNHEY and CDR2 SMNVEV (reference sequence). The CDR3 is made up of 16 amino acids. CDR3 amino acids: CASSSLSGSDTGELFF. The CDR3 region has the DNA TGTGCCAGCAGTTCCCTGAGCGGGAGCGACACCGGGGAGCTGTTTTTT.

V gene TRBV3-1 (or the pseudogene TRBV3-2) combines with J gene TRBJ2-5, with TRBD2 matching over 10 bases. This CDR3 has 15 amino acids. Germline values: CDR1 LGHDT, CDR2 YNNKEL (reference sequence). J lost 5 bases, V lost 2 bases, and 5 bases had no gene match. CDR3 nucleotide sequence: TGTGCCAGCAGCCAAAGGCTAGCGGGAGTGGAGACCCAGTACTTC. This translates into CASSQRLAGVETQYF.

The J gene is TRBJ1-1, the V gene TRBV19, with a possible D match to TRBD1 (5 bases). The CDR3 length is 14 residues. Trimming took off 3 bases at V and 2 bases at J, with 10 bases between the two ends. Germline V gives CDR1 LNHDA, CDR2 SQIVND (reference sequence). This CDR3 reads CASSIIRGNTEAFF. The CDR3 DNA is TGTGCCAGTAGTATTATAAGGGGAAACACTGAAGCTTTCTTT.

The rearrangement links TRBV2 to TRBJ2-7; 8 bases agree with TRBD2. The CDR3 is 14 amino acids. Germline assignment: CDR1 SNHLY and CDR2 FYNNEI. V was clipped by 3 bases and J by 2 bases; unmatched bases: 3. This CDR3 reads CASSDREGTYEQYF. The CDR3 region has the DNA TGTGCCAGCAGTGATCGGGAGGGAACCTACGAGCAGTACTTC.

This clone was seen just once. This chain joins TRBV28 and TRBJ2-2, with 9 bases that match TRBD2. V gave up 6 bases and J gave up 1 base; unmatched junction bases: 6. CDR1 and CDR2 from the germline V gene are MDHEN and SYDVKM. CDR3 length equals 16 residues. DNA for the CDR3: TGTGCCAGCAGGGGGGCTAGCGGGAAGAACACCGGGGAGCTGTTTTTT. It specifies CASRGASGKNTGELFF.

J is TRBJ2-5 and V is TRBV5-4; tentatively, D is TRBD2 (5 bases). Germline V CDR1 and CDR2: SGHNT, YYREEE (reference sequence). The CDR3 contains 15 residues. Trimming stripped 4 bases from V and 4 bases from J, with 17 bases between. DNA of the CDR3: TGTGCCAGCAGCGACTCCTCTAGCACGGGAGAGACCCAGTACTTC. Protein: CASSDSSSTGETQYF.

V and J are TRBV3-1 (or the pseudogene TRBV3-2) and TRBJ1-1; possible D gene TRBD1, 5 bases. Germline V gene data show CDR1 as LGHDT and CDR2 as YNNKEL (reference sequence). The CDR3 consists of 14 residues. Trimming stripped 4 bases from V and 0 bases from J, with 9 bases between. CDR3 sequence reads: CASSRGTVNTEAFF. As DNA, the CDR3 is TGTGCCAGCAGCCGCGGGACGGTGAACACTGAAGCTTTCTTT.

This chain joins TRBV7-2 and TRBJ2-1; 9 nucleotides align to TRBD2. The J segment lost 6 bases and the V segment lost 5 bases, leaving 8 bases of the junction unmatched. The CDR3 totals 15 residues. CDR1 and CDR2 from the germline V gene are SGHTA and FQGNSA. The CDR3 DNA reads as TGTGCCAGCAGCACTAGGGCGGGAGGGGGCAATGAGCAGTTCTTC. Translation: CASSTRAGGGNEQFF.

The chain joins TRBV5-1 to TRBJ1-1, with a tentative D call TRBD1 (6 bases). V lost 2 bases to trimming and J lost 4 bases, with 12 bases between them. The germline CDR1 and CDR2 sequences are SGHRS and YFSETQ. This CDR3 has 14 amino acids. CDR3 nucleotide sequence: TGCGCCAGCAGCTTCTTACAGGGTAGCACTGAAGCTTTCTTT. Its protein is CASSFLQGSTEAFF.

This clone was observed a few times. The chain combines TRBV29-1 with TRBJ1-5; no clear D gene. V lost 5 bases, J lost 2 bases, and 10 bases lay in between. Germline V gene sequence: CDR1 SQVTM, CDR2 ANQGSEA. The CDR3 extends over 13 amino acids. The CDR3 nucleotides are TGCAGCGTTCAAGCCTTTCGCAATCAGCCCCAGCATTTT. Protein product: CSVQAFRNQPQHF.

For the CDR3, the DNA is TGTGCCAGTAGCCCTAGACAGGGCGGGGTGAAGGATACGCAGTATTTT. The encoded protein is CASSPRQGGVKDTQYF. J is TRBJ2-3 and V is TRBV19; D is possibly TRBD1 (7 bases). The V end lost 6 bases, the J end lost 6 bases, and 22 bases lay between the germline ends. CDR1 and CDR2 from the germline V gene are LNHDA and SQIVND (reference sequence). CDR3 length: 16 residues.

The rearrangement links TRBV18 to TRBJ2-7; TRBD2 agrees at 13 bases. The J segment lost 0 bases and the V segment lost 0 bases, leaving 11 bases of the junction unmatched. The V gene's germline CDR1 is KGHSH and CDR2 LQKENI. The CDR3 spans 20 residues. The chain's CDR3 is CASSPPPGLAGSRSSYEQYF. DNA for the CDR3: TGTGCCAGCTCACCACCTCCGGGACTAGCGGGATCCAGGAGCTCCTACGAGCAGTACTTC.